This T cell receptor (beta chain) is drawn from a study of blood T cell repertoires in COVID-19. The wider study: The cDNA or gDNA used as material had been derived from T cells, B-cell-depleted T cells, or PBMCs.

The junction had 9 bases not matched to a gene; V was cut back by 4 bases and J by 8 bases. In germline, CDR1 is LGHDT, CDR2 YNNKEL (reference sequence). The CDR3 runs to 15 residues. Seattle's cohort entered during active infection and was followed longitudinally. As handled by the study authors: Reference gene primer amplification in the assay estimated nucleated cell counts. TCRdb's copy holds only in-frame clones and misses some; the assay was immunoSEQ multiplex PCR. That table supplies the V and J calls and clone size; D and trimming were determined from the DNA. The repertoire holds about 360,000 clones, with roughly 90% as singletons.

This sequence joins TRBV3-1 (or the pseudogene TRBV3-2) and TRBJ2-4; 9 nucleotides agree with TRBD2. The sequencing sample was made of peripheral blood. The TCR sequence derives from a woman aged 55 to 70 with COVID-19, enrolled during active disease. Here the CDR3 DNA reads TGTGCCAGCAGCCCGCGGGGGGGAGGGAATGACATTCAGTACTTC. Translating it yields CASSPRGGGNDIQYF.